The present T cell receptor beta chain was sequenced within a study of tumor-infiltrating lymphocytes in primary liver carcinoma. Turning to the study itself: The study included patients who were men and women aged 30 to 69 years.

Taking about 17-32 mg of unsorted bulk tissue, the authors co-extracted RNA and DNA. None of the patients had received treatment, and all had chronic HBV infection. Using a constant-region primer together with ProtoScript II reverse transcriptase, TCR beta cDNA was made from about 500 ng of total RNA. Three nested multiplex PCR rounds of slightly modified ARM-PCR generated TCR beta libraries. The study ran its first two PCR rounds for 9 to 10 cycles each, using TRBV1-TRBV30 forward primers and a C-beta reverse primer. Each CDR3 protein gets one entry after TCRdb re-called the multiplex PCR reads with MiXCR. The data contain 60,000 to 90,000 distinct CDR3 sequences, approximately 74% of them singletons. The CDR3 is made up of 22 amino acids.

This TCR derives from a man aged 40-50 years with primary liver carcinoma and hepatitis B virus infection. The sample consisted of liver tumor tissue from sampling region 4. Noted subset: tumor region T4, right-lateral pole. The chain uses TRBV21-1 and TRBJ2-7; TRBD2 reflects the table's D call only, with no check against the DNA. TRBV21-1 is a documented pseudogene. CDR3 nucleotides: TGTGCCAGCGGCAAAATGGAAGGCCTCGGACTGCGGACTAGCGGGAGAAGCCACGAGCAGTACTTC. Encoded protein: CASGKMEGLGLRTSGRSHEQYF.